This T cell receptor beta chain comes out of a study of blood T cell repertoires in COVID-19. Germline loops: CDR1 MNHEY, CDR2 SMNVEV (reference sequence). Trimming removed 7 bases from V and 9 bases from J; junction bases left unmatched: 18. The CDR3 covers 17 residues. Clones were read by immunoSEQ multiplex PCR, and TCRdb kept only the in-frame ones, dropping some. The table shows about 460,000 clones, with 70% to 90% occurring only once. This sequence was found in a woman aged 60-70 years who had recovered from COVID-19. The chain employs TRBV27 and TRBJ2-1, with 10 nucleotides matching TRBD1. The sample comprised PBMCs or T cells enriched from blood (not recorded which). CDR3 sequence: CASKRAGPGQGIGEQFF. CDR3 sequence (DNA): TGTGCCAGCAAAAGGGCCGGGCCGGGACAGGGGATAGGTGAGCAGTTCTTC.